These T cell receptor beta chains were read from a single sample in a study of post-analysis software for immune sequencing data. TCRdb passed the PCR reads through MiXCR, listing each CDR3 protein once. Among 800,000 to 950,000 distinct CDR3 sequences listed, roughly 50% were seen once. The sample comprised blood. These receptors all stem from a girl between 5 and 17 years old with multiple sclerosis. The CDR3 runs from the conserved cysteine through the conserved F or W. Fields, in order: clone size, V gene, D gene, J gene, CDR3 protein, CDR3 DNA. The D gene is left open where the match is weak. Size is stated for part of the rows, as once, few or many counts, or as a class when the clone is expanded.

>once|TRBV5-1|.|TRBJ2-1
CASSLRGSRAYNEQFF
TGCGCCAGCAGCTTGCGTGGGAGCCGAGCTTACAATGAGCAGTTCTTC
>.|TRBV6-1|TRBD1|TRBJ1-2
CASSEGQGDGYTF
TGTGCCAGCAGTGAAGGACAGGGAGATGGCTACACCTTC
>few|TRBV9|.|TRBJ1-5
CASSVAEGWNQPQHF
TGTGCCAGCAGTGTTGCGGAGGGATGGAATCAGCCCCAGCATTTT
>few|TRBV4-2|TRBD2|TRBJ2-3
CASSRVRGGGALDTQYF
TGTGCCAGCAGCCGCGTACGAGGCGGGGGGGCCTTGGATACGCAGTATTTT
>.|TRBV7-2|TRBD2|TRBJ2-7
CASSSLSGGPSEQYF
TGTGCCAGCAGCTCGTTAAGCGGGGGCCCTTCCGAGCAGTACTTC
>.|TRBV19|.|TRBJ1-2
CASSIGSRQDFYGYTF
TGTGCCAGTAGTATAGGTTCCCGGCAAGACTTCTATGGCTACACCTTC
>.|TRBV20-1|TRBD2|TRBJ2-3
CSASPWTSGDTDTQYF
TGCAGTGCTAGCCCGTGGACTAGCGGGGACACAGATACGCAGTATTTT
>.|TRBV10-3|.|TRBJ2-1
CAISPFPTGLLNEQFF
TGTGCCATCAGTCCCTTCCCAACGGGATTACTCAATGAGCAGTTCTTC
>few|TRBV7-6|TRBD1|TRBJ2-1
CASSLGGTGNEQFF
TGTGCCAGCAGCTTAGGAGGGACAGGGAATGAGCAGTTCTTC
>once|TRBV6-6|.|TRBJ2-7
CASSYAGLYEQYF
TGTGCCAGCAGTTACGCAGGGCTCTACGAGCAGTACTTC
>.|TRBV20-1|TRBD2|TRBJ2-7
CSASKASGTHEQYF
TGCAGTGCTAGTAAGGCTAGCGGGACCCACGAGCAGTACTTC
>.|TRBV10-3|TRBD2|TRBJ2-1
CAISLGLAGGGGLDEQFF
TGTGCCATCAGTCTTGGACTAGCGGGAGGGGGGGGTTTGGATGAGCAGTTCTTC
>.|TRBV14|.|TRBJ2-7
CASSQELRPYYEQYF
TGTGCCAGCAGCCAAGAACTCAGGCCCTACTACGAGCAGTACTTC
>.|TRBV5-1|.|TRBJ2-7
CASSLGAREQYF
TGCGCCAGCAGCTTGGGGGCACGCGAGCAGTACTTC
>.|TRBV20-1|.|TRBJ2-4
CSARDLSRTVKYF
TGCAGTGCTAGAGATTTATCCCGGACTGTTAAGTACTTC
>.|TRBV7-6|.|TRBJ2-3
CASSLARPGASTDTQYF
TGTGCCAGCAGCTTAGCCCGACCGGGCGCTAGCACAGATACGCAGTATTTT
>.|TRBV27|.|TRBJ1-1
CASSYLQDTEAFF
TGTGCCAGCAGTTATCTACAGGACACTGAAGCTTTCTTT
>few|TRBV6-6|.|TRBJ2-4
CASSYSKTGRPNIQYF
TGTGCCAGCAGTTACTCGAAAACAGGGAGGCCAAACATTCAGTACTTC
>.|TRBV20-1|.|TRBJ2-5
CSARVLMAAPRVQETQYF
TGCAGTGCTAGAGTTCTGATGGCTGCCCCAAGGGTCCAAGAGACCCAGTACTTC
>.|TRBV7-9|.|TRBJ2-4
CASSPIIGLPEQYF
TGTGCCAGCAGCCCAATCATTGGACTGCCGGAGCAGTACTTC
>.|TRBV6-6|TRBD1|TRBJ1-1
CASSYKTGTAEAFF
TGTGCCAGCAGTTACAAGACAGGGACCGCTGAAGCTTTCTTT
>.|TRBV12-3/TRBV12-4|.|TRBJ2-7
CASSLGRASVYEQYF
TGTGCCAGCAGTTTAGGGCGGGCCAGCGTATACGAGCAGTACTTC
>.|TRBV7-9|TRBD2|TRBJ2-3
CASSLAGASGNTDTQYF
TGTGCCAGCAGCTTAGCTGGGGCTAGCGGGAACACAGATACGCAGTATTTT
>.|TRBV5-1|TRBD1|TRBJ1-2
CASSPDRAVNYGYTF
TGCGCCAGCAGCCCGGACAGGGCCGTCAACTATGGCTACACCTTC
>few|TRBV4-2|.|TRBJ2-4
CASSQWSGDVKNIQYF
TGTGCCAGCAGCCAATGGTCAGGGGATGTCAAAAACATTCAGTACTTC
>.|TRBV21-1|.|TRBJ2-7
CASSTHRQGPNSYEQYF
TGTGCCAGCAGCACCCACCGACAGGGGCCAAACTCCTACGAGCAGTACTTC
>.|TRBV29-1|TRBD1|TRBJ1-2
CSAVTGGGDYGYTF
TGCAGCGCCGTAACAGGGGGCGGTGACTATGGCTACACCTTC
>.|TRBV28|.|TRBJ2-3
CASSSRLFPQYF
TGTGCCAGCAGCAGCAGACTATTCCCGCAGTATTTT
>.|TRBV5-1|.|TRBJ2-1
CASSLSPQPLGQFF
TGCGCCAGCAGCTTATCCCCCCAGCCCCTGGGGCAGTTCTTC
>.|TRBV20-1|TRBD1|TRBJ2-5
CSARRDSQMYF
TGCAGTGCTAGAAGGGACAGCCAGATGTACTTC
>.|TRBV7-2|TRBD1|TRBJ1-1
CASSSPGQGEAFF
TGTGCCAGCAGCTCTCCGGGACAGGGAGAAGCTTTCTTT
>.|TRBV11-2|.|TRBJ2-7
CASFGAGGGQIYEQYF
TGTGCCAGCTTTGGGGCGGGCGGAGGGCAGATCTACGAGCAGTACTTC
>few|TRBV5-1|.|TRBJ2-7
CASSPAASGEQYF
TGCGCCAGCAGCCCAGCGGCCTCGGGCGAGCAGTACTTC
>.|TRBV10-3|.|TRBJ1-6
CAISELDSRNSPLHF
TGTGCCATCAGTGAGTTGGACAGCCGGAATTCACCCCTCCACTTT
>.|TRBV6-5|.|TRBJ2-1
CASRTGFIDEQFF
TGTGCCAGCAGGACGGGGTTTATAGATGAGCAGTTCTTC
>.|TRBV20-1|TRBD2|TRBJ2-7
CSARWTSGSSYEQYF
TGCAGTGCTAGGTGGACTAGCGGGAGCTCCTACGAGCAGTACTTC
>few|TRBV27|.|TRBJ2-7
CASKKRLRGEQYF
TGTGCCAGCAAGAAGAGGTTAAGGGGCGAGCAGTACTTC
>.|TRBV4-1|TRBD1|TRBJ2-7
CASSQVPTGSSYEQYF
TGCGCCAGCAGCCAAGTTCCGACAGGGAGCTCCTACGAGCAGTACTTC
>.|TRBV20-1|.|TRBJ1-2
CSATDRRNYGYTF
TGCAGTGCAACCGACAGGCGGAACTATGGCTACACCTTC
>.|TRBV11-2|.|TRBJ2-5
CASSSEWETQYF
TGTGCCAGCAGCTCCGAGTGGGAGACCCAGTATTTC
>few|TRBV3-1|.|TRBJ2-7
CASSRFKAGGHEQYF
TGTGCCAGCAGCCGGTTTAAGGCAGGCGGTCACGAGCAGTACTTC
>.|TRBV5-1|TRBD2|TRBJ2-3
CASSLGYSGRRTDTQYF
TGCGCCAGCAGCTTGGGATATAGCGGGAGGCGCACAGATACGCAGTATTTT
>.|TRBV25-1|TRBD1|TRBJ1-2
CASSPQGASSNYGYTF
TGTGCCAGCAGTCCGCAGGGGGCGAGCTCAAACTATGGCTACACCTTC
>.|TRBV4-1|.|TRBJ2-5
CASSQQASRETQYF
TGCGCCAGCAGCCAACAGGCTAGCAGGGAGACCCAGTACTTC
>.|TRBV5-1|.|TRBJ2-1
CASSLLGQPKSSYNEQFF
TGCGCCAGCAGCCTCCTAGGACAGCCTAAGAGCTCCTACAATGAGCAGTTCTTC
>.|TRBV7-2|.|TRBJ2-4
CASSFGPTILAKNIQYF
TGTGCCAGCAGCTTCGGGCCCACTATCTTAGCCAAAAACATTCAGTACTTC
>.|TRBV20-1|TRBD2|TRBJ2-7
CSAHHPLAGTYEQYF
TGCAGTGCCCACCACCCACTAGCGGGAACCTACGAGCAGTACTTC
>.|TRBV6-5|.|TRBJ1-1
CASRRPGASAEAFF
TGTGCCAGCAGGAGGCCGGGGGCTAGCGCTGAAGCTTTCTTT
>few|TRBV29-1|TRBD2|TRBJ2-7
CSVAPAGEYEQYF
TGCAGCGTTGCCCCAGCGGGAGAATACGAGCAGTACTTC
>.|TRBV3-1|TRBD2|TRBJ2-6
CASSHLAGVIGANVLTF
TGTGCCAGCAGCCACCTAGCGGGGGTCATTGGGGCCAACGTCCTGACTTTC
>.|TRBV2|.|TRBJ1-5
CASAKTQGYQPQHF
TGTGCCAGCGCAAAGACACAGGGTTATCAGCCCCAGCATTTT
>.|TRBV6-5|TRBD2|TRBJ2-1
CASSYSSAGGLSSYNEQFF
TGTGCCAGCAGTTACTCGTCTGCGGGAGGACTCAGCTCCTACAATGAGCAGTTCTTC
>few|TRBV7-9|TRBD1|TRBJ2-7
CASSLVPGQGLYEQYF
TGTGCCAGCAGCTTAGTACCGGGACAGGGACTCTACGAGCAGTACTTC